One sample yielded the 23 T cell receptor beta chains listed below, sequenced in a study of T-cell reconstitution after alpha-beta-depleted transplantation in children. Unique molecular identifiers were incorporated when the TCRbeta library was constructed. TCRdb re-derived calls from the PCR reads in MiXCR, one entry per CDR3 protein. The sample lists fewer than 550,000 distinct CDR3 sequences, more than 9% occurring once. The material was PBMCs, obtained before TCRalphabeta/CD19-depleted stem cell transplant. Receptors were obtained from a child aged 2-15 years with inherited bone marrow failure, due to receive a stem cell transplant.

About this clonotype itself: This sequence may be a read error, since a much larger clone differs from it by one base. Because it lacks the conserved phenylalanine or tryptophan at the end, this CDR3 is likely a read error. The chain couples TRBV5-1 to TRBJ2-1; TRBD1 aligns across 8 bases. The CDR3 has 15 residues. Unmatched junction bases numbered 9, after V lost 4 bases and J lost 6 bases. Germline CDR1 reads SGHRS; CDR2 reads YFSETQ. CDR3 DNA: TGCGCCAGCAGCCTAGGACAGGGCCCAGTCAATGAGCAGTTCTGC. The encoded protein is CASSLGQGPVNEQFC.

This clonotype was counted at least ten times. The chain is built from TRBV10-3 and TRBJ2-1, with D maybe TRBD2 (6 bases). The germline CDR1 and CDR2 sequences are ENHRY and SYGVKD. V shed 4 bases and J shed 5 bases, with 15 bases lying between them. The CDR3 runs 15 residues. CDR3 sequence: CAISVISGFDNEQFF. The CDR3 region has the DNA TGTGCCATCAGTGTTATTAGCGGATTCGACAATGAGCAGTTCTTC.

With regard to this clonotype: A read error may explain this, as a much larger clone is one base away. V gene TRBV28 combines with J gene TRBJ2-7, with 9 bases that match TRBD1. The CDR3 is made up of 14 amino acids. Germline V CDR1 and CDR2: MDHEN, SYDVKM. The CDR3 nucleotides are TGTACCAGCAGTTTACAGGGGGCAACCTACGAGCAGTACTTC. Protein sequence: CTSSLQGATYEQYF. Combining the CDR3 with reference TRBV28 and TRBJ2-7 gives the whole variable domain DVKVTQSSRYLVKRTGEKVFLECVQDMDHENMFWYRQDPGLGLRLIYFSYDVKMKEKGDIPEGYSVSREKKERFSLILESASTNQTSMYLCTSSLQGATYEQYFGPGTRLTVT.

This sequence joins TRBV25-1 and TRBJ2-3, with D perhaps matching TRBD1 (5 bases). This CDR3 contains 15 residues. Germline CDR1 MGHDK, CDR2 SYGVNS. V gave up 3 bases and J gave up 3 bases, with 13 bases separating them. Here the CDR3 reads CASSEDIHLTDTQYF. DNA of the CDR3: TGTGCCAGCAGTGAGGACATACACCTTACAGATACGCAGTATTTT.

This clonotype was seen many times. This chain joins TRBV11-2 and TRBJ2-1; D call uncertain. The germline V gene has CDR1 SGHAT and CDR2 FQNNGV. The V and J ends lost 2 bases and 0 bases respectively, with 11 bases between them. The CDR3 extends over 16 amino acids. The CDR3 nucleotides are TGTGCCAGCAGCTTAACCAGCGCGAGCTCCTACAATGAGCAGTTCTTC. Amino acids: CASSLTSASSYNEQFF.

This clonotype came up many times. The chain joins TRBV9 to TRBJ1-5; unclear D gene. Trimming took off 3 bases at V and 0 bases at J, with 4 bases between the two ends. There are 13 residues in the CDR3. Germline loops: CDR1 SGDLS, CDR2 YYNGEE. The CDR3 nucleotides are TGTGCCAGCAGCGGCGCTAGCAATCAGCCCCAGCATTTT. Protein sequence: CASSGASNQPQHF.

A few counts support this clonotype. The chain is built from TRBV7-2 and TRBJ2-3; TRBD2 agrees at 7 bases. The V and J ends lost 1 base and 1 base, in that order; junction bases with no gene match: 8. The CDR3 length is 17 residues. Germline V gene lookup returns CDR1 SGHTA and CDR2 FQGNSA. This chain's CDR3 is CASSLGGGGHGTDTQYF. Here the CDR3 DNA reads TGTGCCAGCAGCTTAGGTGGGGGAGGGCACGGCACAGATACGCAGTATTTT.

This clonotype has at least ten counts. This chain uses TRBV12-3 or TRBV12-4 with TRBJ2-7; the D gene is possibly TRBD1 (6 bases). Trimming stripped 7 bases from V and 1 base from J, with 11 bases between. CDR3 size: 13 residues. Written as DNA, the CDR3 is TGTGCCAGCAAAAGACAGGTTTCCTACGAGCAGTACTTC. Protein: CASKRQVSYEQYF.

In its sample, this clonotype was seen a few times. This chain connects TRBV29-1 to TRBJ1-1; D gene ambiguous. The germline CDR1 and CDR2 sequences are SQVTM and ANQGSEA. This CDR3 region has 10 residues. The V and J ends lost 7 bases and 10 bases respectively, with 13 bases between them. The CDR3 bases are TGCAGCGGCGAACCAACGGGAGCTTTCTTT. The encoded protein is CSGEPTGAFF.

In its sample, this clonotype was seen many times. This chain joins TRBV20-1 and TRBJ2-7, with TRBD1 matching 7 bases. J gave up 3 bases and V 5 bases, and 7 bases lay outside the gene matches. This CDR3 has 13 amino acids. Germline lookup yields CDR1 DFQATT and CDR2 SNEGSKA (reference sequence). This CDR3 is CSAPETGLYEQYF. The CDR3 DNA sequence: TGCAGTGCTCCCGAGACAGGGCTCTACGAGCAGTACTTC.

This clonotype showed up many times. The genes are TRBV13 and TRBJ2-7, with D tentatively TRBD1 or TRBD2 (5 bases each). The germline V and J ends were trimmed by 5 bases and 4 bases, with 18 bases remaining between them. CDR3 size: 15 residues. The germline V gene encodes CDR1 PRHDT and CDR2 FYEKMQ (reference sequence). The CDR3 sequence: CASSQDGARDYEQYF. In DNA, the CDR3 is TGTGCCAGCAGCCAAGACGGGGCCCGAGATTACGAGCAGTACTTC. Full variable domain (rest looked up from reference TRBV13 and TRBJ2-7): AAGVIQSPRHLIKEKRETATLKCYPIPRHDTVYWYQQGPGQDPQFLISFYEKMQSDKGSIPDRFSAQQFSDYHSELNMSSLELGDSALYFCASSQDGARDYEQYFGPGTRLTVT.

This clonotype was counted many times. The chain has TRBV6-5 and TRBJ2-7; D may be TRBD1 or TRBD2 (5 bases each). The V end lost 3 bases, the J end lost 2 bases, and 11 bases lay between the germline ends. Germline V gene data show CDR1 as MNHEY and CDR2 as SVGAGI. The CDR3 extends over 14 amino acids. The CDR3 is CASSYGGAAYEQYF. CDR3 bases: TGTGCCAGCAGTTATGGGGGAGCAGCCTACGAGCAGTACTTC.

In its sample, this clonotype was seen many times. The rearrangement uses TRBV20-1 and TRBJ2-2; D is uncertain. V lost 6 bases and J 0 bases, leaving 8 bases between the germline ends. The CDR3 is 13 amino acids. CDR1 is DFQATT, CDR2 SNEGSKA, per germline (reference sequence). Written as DNA, the CDR3 is TGCAGTGCCACCGCACCGAACACCGGGGAGCTGTTTTTT. Translated: CSATAPNTGELFF.

Only a few counts were recorded for this clonotype. The J gene is TRBJ2-1, the V gene TRBV27; 13 nucleotides match TRBD2. With 6 bases clipped from V and 7 bases from J, the junction kept 9 bases outside the gene matches. The CDR3 loop spans 16 amino acids. Per the germline V gene, CDR1 is MNHEY and CDR2 is SMNVEV (reference sequence). The CDR3 here is CASRPSLGLAGNEQFF. Here the CDR3 DNA reads TGTGCCAGCAGACCTTCCCTGGGACTAGCGGGGAATGAGCAGTTCTTC.

This clonotype occurred many times. The chain combines TRBV4-1 with TRBJ1-4; 9 positions match TRBD1. The trim removed 3 bases at V and 4 bases at J, leaving 0 bases unmatched. CDR1 and CDR2 (germline): MGHRA, YSYEKL. The CDR3 runs 14 residues. CDR3 amino acids: CASSQGQGNEKLFF. CDR3 coding DNA: TGCGCCAGCAGCCAGGGACAGGGTAATGAAAAACTGTTTTTT.

This clonotype has only a few counts. The V gene is TRBV12-3 or TRBV12-4, the J gene TRBJ1-6; TRBD1 agrees at 7 bases. Trimming removed 10 bases from V and 10 bases from J; junction bases left unmatched: 10. The CDR3 loop spans 13 amino acids. CDR3 in DNA: TGTGCCACCCGGGACAGTCGAGACTCACCCCTCCACTTT. This gives the protein CATRDSRDSPLHF.

This clonotype was seen many times. The genes are TRBV5-1 and TRBJ2-2, with D possibly matching TRBD1 (6 bases). V gave up 6 bases and J gave up 0 bases, with 9 bases separating them. This CDR3 spans 14 amino acids. CDR1 and CDR2 (germline): SGHRS, YFSETQ. CDR3 sequence reads: CASKPGANTGELFF. DNA of the CDR3: TGCGCCAGCAAGCCAGGGGCGAACACCGGGGAGCTGTTTTTT. The full variable domain, rest sourced from reference TRBV5-1 and TRBJ2-2, is KAGVTQTPRYLIKTRGQQVTLSCSPISGHRSVSWYQQTPGQGLQFLFEYFSETQRNKGNFPGRFSGRQFSNSRSEMNVSTLELGDSALYLCASKPGANTGELFFGEGSRLTVL.

About this clonotype itself: A much larger clonotype is one base distant, so this may be a read error. The chain employs TRBV28 and TRBJ2-1, with 10 positions matching TRBD1. Germline CDR1 MDHEN, CDR2 SYDVKM. V lost 5 bases to trimming and J lost 9 bases; unmatched junction nucleotides: 7. This CDR3 region has 14 residues. CDR3 loop: CASSPWTGGGEQFF. The CDR3 DNA is TGTGCCAGCAGTCCCTGGACAGGGGGGGGTGAGCAGTTCTTC.

In this sample, this clonotype turned up many times. The V call is TRBV29-1, the J call TRBJ2-7, with a tentative D call TRBD1 (5 bases). Germline V gives CDR1 SQVTM, CDR2 ANQGSEA. The CDR3 runs to 13 residues. Trimming shortened V by 7 bases and J by 3 bases, and 16 bases separated the two germline ends. CDR3 nucleotides: TGCAGCGCCGTACAGGATCTTTACTACGAGCAGTACTTC. Encoded protein: CSAVQDLYYEQYF.

This clonotype showed up many times. V gene TRBV2 combines with J gene TRBJ2-7; D remains ambiguous. The V end lost 4 bases, the J end lost 5 bases, and 15 bases lay between the germline ends. Per the germline V gene, CDR1 is SNHLY and CDR2 is FYNNEI. The length of the CDR3 is 14 residues. Written as DNA, the CDR3 is TGTGCCAGCAGTGTGGACGGGCTTGAGGACGAGCAGTACTTC. It translates to CASSVDGLEDEQYF.

Many counts were recorded for this clonotype. The CDR3 DNA reads as TGTGCCAGCAGTATGACAGGGGGATATCGTAATAATTCACCCCTCCACTTT. This sequence encodes CASSMTGGYRNNSPLHF. The V call is TRBV27, the J call TRBJ1-6; 9 bases line up with TRBD1. The CDR3 contains 17 residues. The germline gives CDR1 MNHEY, CDR2 SMNVEV (reference sequence). Germline trimming cut 5 bases from V and 5 bases from J; bases unmatched to any gene: 10.

This clonotype was counted ten times or more. J is TRBJ1-5 and V is TRBV28; no clear D. The V end was cut by 8 bases, the J end by 2 bases, with 19 bases between. CDR3 length equals 16 residues. The germline CDR1 and CDR2 sequences are MDHEN and SYDVKM. This CDR3 is CASRLLLGNGNQPQHF. In DNA form, the CDR3 reads TGTGCCAGCCGCCTTCTCCTGGGGAATGGCAATCAGCCCCAGCATTTT.

This clonotype occurred many times. The rearrangement joins TRBV27 to TRBJ1-1; maybe TRBD1 (6 bases). Looked up from germline, CDR1 is MNHEY and CDR2 is SMNVEV (reference sequence). The CDR3 loop spans 17 amino acids. The V gene lost 6 bases and the J gene lost 0 bases, with 20 bases spanning the gap. This chain's CDR3 is CASRRGYRRGMNTEAFF. The DNA for the CDR3 is TGTGCCAGCAGACGCGGTTACCGCAGGGGAATGAACACTGAAGCTTTCTTT.